Listed below are T cell receptor beta chains from one sample, sequenced in a study of tumor-infiltrating lymphocytes in primary liver carcinoma. TCRdb used MiXCR to reprocess the multiplex PCR reads, holding one entry per CDR3 protein. The sample lists about 75,000 distinct CDR3 sequences; around 66% were seen once. Material: tumor-adjacent normal liver tissue. These receptors all come from a man aged 40-55 years with primary liver carcinoma and hepatitis B virus infection. Each CDR3 is given with its conserved first and last residue. The order of the fields is J gene, V gene, CDR3 length, clone size, CDR3 protein. A clone size is listed for some rows: how often the clone was seen (once, few, many), or a class if it is expanded.

j_gene: TRBJ2-2; v_gene: TRBV5-6; len: 16; abundance: many; CDR3aa: CASSFKLAVGTGELFF
j_gene: TRBJ2-3; v_gene: TRBV7-3; len: 15; abundance: NA; CDR3aa: CASSPGGISIDTQYF
j_gene: TRBJ2-1; v_gene: TRBV6-2/TRBV6-3; len: 15; abundance: NA; CDR3aa: CASSYTRGHDYEQFF
j_gene: TRBJ1-1; v_gene: TRBV29-1; len: 10; abundance: once; CDR3aa: CSVIVIEAFF
j_gene: TRBJ1-2; v_gene: TRBV5-1; len: 18; abundance: many; CDR3aa: CASSSPSSSRDRNYGYTF
j_gene: TRBJ1-5; v_gene: TRBV11-2; len: 15; abundance: once; CDR3aa: CASSLGQRLNQPQHF
j_gene: TRBJ2-6; v_gene: TRBV6-1; len: 17; abundance: few; CDR3aa: CASSARDTISGANVLTF
j_gene: TRBJ2-3; v_gene: TRBV6-1; len: 12; abundance: NA; CDR3aa: CASCRTSGRQYF
j_gene: TRBJ2-5; v_gene: TRBV4-1; len: 14; abundance: NA; CDR3aa: CVSSRGDTQETQYF
j_gene: TRBJ2-2; v_gene: TRBV5-4; len: 13; abundance: once; CDR3aa: CTSRGRSTGGLFF
j_gene: TRBJ1-5; v_gene: TRBV2; len: 13; abundance: NA; CDR3aa: CASSEAGDQPQHF